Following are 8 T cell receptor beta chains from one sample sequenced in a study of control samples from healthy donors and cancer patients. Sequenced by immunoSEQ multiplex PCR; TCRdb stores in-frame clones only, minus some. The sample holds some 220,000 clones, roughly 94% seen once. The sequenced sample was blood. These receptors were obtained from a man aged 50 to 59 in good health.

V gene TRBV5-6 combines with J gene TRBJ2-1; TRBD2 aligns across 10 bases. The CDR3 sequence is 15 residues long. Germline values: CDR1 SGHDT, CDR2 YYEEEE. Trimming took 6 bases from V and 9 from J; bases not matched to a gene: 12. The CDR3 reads CASTNVDVAGGEQFF. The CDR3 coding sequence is TGTGCCAGCACCAACGTTGATGTAGCGGGAGGTGAGCAGTTCTTC.

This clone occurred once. The CDR3 nucleotides are TGTGCCAGCAGACGTTTGACAGGGGCGAATGAAAAACTGTTTTTT. Translated, it gives CASRRLTGANEKLFF. This chain links TRBV11-2 with TRBJ1-4, with TRBD1 matching over 8 bases. CDR1 and CDR2 from the germline V gene are SGHAT and FQNNGV. The V gene end was trimmed by 6 bases and the J gene end by 5 bases; junction bases not matched to a gene: 8. The CDR3 has 15 amino acids.

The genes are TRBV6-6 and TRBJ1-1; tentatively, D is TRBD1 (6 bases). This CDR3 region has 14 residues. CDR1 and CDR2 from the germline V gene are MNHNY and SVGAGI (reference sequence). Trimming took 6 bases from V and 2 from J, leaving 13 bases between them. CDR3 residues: CASSSSGTNTEAFF. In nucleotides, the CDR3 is TGTGCCAGCAGCTCTTCAGGGACAAACACTGAAGCTTTCTTT.

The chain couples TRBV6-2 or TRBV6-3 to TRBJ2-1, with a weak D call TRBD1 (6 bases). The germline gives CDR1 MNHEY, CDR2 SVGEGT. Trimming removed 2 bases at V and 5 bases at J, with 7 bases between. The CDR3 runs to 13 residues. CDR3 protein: CASSYRDNNEQFF. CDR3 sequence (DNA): TGTGCCAGCAGTTACCGGGACAACAATGAGCAGTTCTTC.

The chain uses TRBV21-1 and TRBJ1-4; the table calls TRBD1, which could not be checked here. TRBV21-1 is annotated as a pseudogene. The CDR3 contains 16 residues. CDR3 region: CASSKPQGRVDEKLFF. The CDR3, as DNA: TGTGCCAGCAGCAAACCACAGGGCCGGGTCGATGAAAAACTGTTTTTT.

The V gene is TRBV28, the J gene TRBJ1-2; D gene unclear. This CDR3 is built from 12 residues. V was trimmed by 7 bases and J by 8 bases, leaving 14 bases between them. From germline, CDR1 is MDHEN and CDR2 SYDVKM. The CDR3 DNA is TGTGCCAGCACCGACCGATTACGGGGCTACACCTTC. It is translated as CASTDRLRGYTF.

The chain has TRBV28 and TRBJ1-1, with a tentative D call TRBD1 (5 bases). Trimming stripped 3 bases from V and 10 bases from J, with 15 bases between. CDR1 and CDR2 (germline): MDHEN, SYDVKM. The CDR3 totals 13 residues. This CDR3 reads CASSFPAGLAAFF. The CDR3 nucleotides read TGTGCCAGCAGTTTCCCCGCAGGGCTGGCAGCTTTCTTT.

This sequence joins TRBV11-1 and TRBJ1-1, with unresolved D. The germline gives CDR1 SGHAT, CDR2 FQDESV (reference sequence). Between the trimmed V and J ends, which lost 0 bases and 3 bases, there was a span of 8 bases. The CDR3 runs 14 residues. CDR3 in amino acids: CASSLANSYTEAFF. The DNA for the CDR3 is TGTGCCAGCAGCTTAGCGAACAGTTACACTGAAGCTTTCTTT.